This is a list of T cell receptor beta chains from one sample in a study of cytomegalovirus exposure and HLA in healthy donors. Sequencing used immunoSEQ multiplex PCR; TCRdb keeps in-frame clones, though not all of them. The sample lists 150,000 to 200,000 clones, approximately 71% occurring once. Material: PBMCs. These TCRs come from a man aged 18 to 30 in good health and CMV-seropositive. The CDR3 runs from the conserved cysteine through the conserved F or W. A clone size is listed for some rows: how often the clone was seen (once, few, many), or a class if it is expanded.

TRBJ1-1 | TRBV5-1 | . | CASRRAGTGGNTEAFF
TRBJ2-7 | TRBV28 | . | CASRLPGLAREQYF
TRBJ2-7 | TRBV9 | . | CASSVGSGIGSYYEQYF
TRBJ2-3 | TRBV27 | . | CASTLAASTDTQYF
. | TRBV28 | . | CASSLWGEQYF
TRBJ2-3 | TRBV20-1 | . | CSASREDTQYF
TRBJ2-3 | TRBV19 | . | CASRGGSPDTQYF
TRBJ2-5 | TRBV28 | . | CASSLPTSGSGGTQYF
TRBJ2-7 | TRBV5-6 | . | CASSWANRPYEQYF
TRBJ2-7 | TRBV7-9 | . | CASSPRDRVYEQYF
TRBJ2-5 | TRBV2 | once | CASMDTPNRQETQYF
TRBJ1-3 | TRBV5-1 | . | CASSLELSGNTIYF
. | TRBV27 | . | CASSPSKESSYEQYF
TRBJ2-1 | TRBV11-3 | . | CASGAEEGNHEQFF
TRBJ2-5 | TRBV7-3 | few | CASSLYPLTRRETQYF
TRBJ1-3 | TRBV6-1 | . | CASRRGDGNTIYF
TRBJ2-3 | TRBV2 | . | CASSSFGGTDTQYF
TRBJ2-1 | TRBV4-1 | few | CASSQGYRGWSGNEQFF
TRBJ2-7 | TRBV4-2 | . | CASSQEPGLAGGTYEQYF
TRBJ2-2 | TRBV19 | . | CASSRGASRGANTGELFF
TRBJ1-2 | TRBV10-3 | . | CAISESFGQHGYTF
TRBJ1-1 | TRBV28 | . | CASRRRDRLNTEAFF
TRBJ2-7 | TRBV11-2 | . | CASRPVSGKREQYF
TRBJ2-5 | TRBV5-1 | once | CASSLDGQGARETQYF
TRBJ2-2 | TRBV25-1 | . | CASSELAGGPGELFF
TRBJ2-3 | TRBV5-4 | . | CASSRMTMGGWEGTDTQYF
TRBJ2-1 | TRBV2 | . | CASSDMSSGKGEQFF
TRBJ2-7 | TRBV5-1 | . | CASSAAGSQYF
TRBJ2-1 | TRBV7-3 | . | CASSLMGGSSYNEQFF
TRBJ2-7 | TRBV27 | few | CASSLLGTGVFYEQYF
TRBJ1-1 | TRBV7-9 | . | CASDRGLSEAFF
TRBJ2-1 | TRBV30 | . | CAWSATSGRDEQFF
TRBJ2-3 | TRBV19 | . | CASHSGGRLPDTQYF
TRBJ2-1 | TRBV7-9 | . | CASSLRPRDRGNEQFF
TRBJ1-2 | TRBV7-9 | once | CASSLVQLGGYTF
TRBJ2-3 | TRBV29-1 | . | CSVGWSSVDTDTQYF
TRBJ1-4 | TRBV2 | once | CASNRRETNEKLFF
TRBJ2-3 | TRBV5-1 | . | CASRKEGRTDTQYF
TRBJ2-2 | TRBV5-1 | . | CASSLRPQGPDGELFF
TRBJ2-7 | TRBV27 | . | CASSSLGHPYEQYF
TRBJ2-7 | TRBV5-6 | . | CASSLATGTSGYEQYF
TRBJ2-2 | TRBV15 | few | CATSRDSPVSGELFF
TRBJ2-1 | TRBV4-1 | . | CASSQTKDRPSAGWDEQFF
TRBJ2-1 | TRBV18 | once | CASSRTSGSGNEQFF
TRBJ2-1 | TRBV7-9 | . | CASSSGLAGKFF
TRBJ2-7 | TRBV6-1 | . | CATEAGIHYEQYF
TRBJ2-7 | TRBV14 | few | CASSQTRAYYEQYF
TRBJ1-5 | TRBV6-1 | . | CASSEWSGIGQPQHF
TRBJ2-2 | TRBV19 | once | CASSLRTSGRAHGELFF
TRBJ2-1 | TRBV9 | . | CASSPESGIYLGVYNEQFF
TRBJ2-7 | TRBV27 | . | CASSPGQGPYEQYF
TRBJ1-4 | TRBV30 | . | CAWSPRGHREKLFF
TRBJ1-2 | TRBV2 | . | CASSVSGAIYGYTF
TRBJ2-5 | TRBV2 | . | CASSEMASGETQYF
TRBJ2-1 | TRBV10-3 | . | CAISDGGSYNEQFF
TRBJ2-2 | TRBV2 | . | CATSNGGNSPTGELFF
TRBJ1-2 | TRBV27 | . | CASTGTGDGYTF
TRBJ2-7 | TRBV27 | . | CASSLSGLAKQYF